Listed below are T cell receptor delta chains from one sample, sequenced in a study of gamma-delta chains in newborns, infants, children. TCRdb re-called the reads with CATT. The sample consists of some 3,900 delta-chain clones, approximately 4.3% of them appearing once. The sequencing sample was made of blood. The receptors shown here come from a child who was a newborn, infant or young child, either healthy, febrile or measles-vaccinated (not recorded which). CDR3s leave out the opening cysteine and the closing phenylalanine or tryptophan. The size of a clone is reported for some rows only, either as once, few or many, or as a class for expanded clones.

NA	TRDJ2	TRDV2	ARDTLGSRTAQLF
medium-sized	TRDJ1	TRDV2	ACDAILKTDKLI
large	TRDJ3	TRDV2	ACDTLLGDLTWDTRQMF
medium-sized	TRDJ1	TRDV2	ACDTVVGLGLRTDKLI
medium-sized	TRDJ1	TRDV2	ACDTLLTGGYFDTDKLI
medium-sized	TRDJ1	TRDV2	ACDPVLGDTRRSDKLI
large	TRDJ1	TRDV2	ACDPILGSNHYTDKLI
few	TRDJ1	TRDV2	ACDTLSTGGYGETDKLI
few	TRDJ2	TRDV1	ALGDSLTGGLWGAQLF
medium-sized	TRDJ1	TRDV1	ALGKVYWGIRGTHTDKLI
few	TRDJ3	TRDV2	ACDTVLGDTYSCDTRQMF
medium-sized	TRDJ1	TRDV2	ACDTVGGFNDKLI
medium-sized	TRDJ1	TRDV2	ACDVLGDTGYTDKLI
medium-sized	TRDJ3	TRDV2	ACDSVLGDTSSSWDTRQMF
NA	TRDJ1	TRDV2	ACDIVGPIGGFTSYTDKLI
NA	TRDJ1	TRDV2	ACDTAGGYTDKLI
medium-sized	TRDJ1	TRDV1	ALGDTLLAGGKLI
few	TRDJ1	TRDV2	ACDSLVNIGTDKLI
medium-sized	TRDJ1	TRDV2	ACDTVLMGDTLSTDKLI
NA	TRDJ1	TRDV1	ALGETTLSLLGDTPRPPYIDKLI
large	TRDJ1	TRDV2	ACEPLGDKPDKLI
large	TRDJ1	TRDV2	ACDTVPDTGGAYTDKLI
medium-sized	TRDJ1	TRDV2	ACDQVPPTGGYGTDKLI
few	TRDJ1	TRDV1	ALGELSPRHGDGDTDKLI
medium-sized	TRDJ1	TRDV1	ALGELALLGDHTDKLI
NA	TRDJ3	TRDV2	ACGTVVLGDTSSWVTRQMF
NA	TRDJ3	TRDV2	ACDTVAGYAHTRQMF
medium-sized	TRDJ3	TRDV2	ACDTVLGDTWDTRQMF
few	TRDJ1	TRDV2	ACDTLPSEASYTDKLI
medium-sized	TRDJ1	TRDV2	ACDTVIGPRAGGIPTDKLI
NA	TRDJ1	TRDV2	ACDTPWGTYTDKLI
NA	TRDJ1	TRDV2	ACDTVGIGADKLI
NA	TRDJ1	TRDV2	ACDTVALGDTLSDKLI
medium-sized	TRDJ1	TRDV2	ACDPVSTGGYARYTDKLI
few	TRDJ1	TRAV29/DV5	AASKYWGTSFPTDKPI
NA	TRDJ1	TRDV2	ACDAVLGGKNDKLI
medium-sized	TRDJ1	TRDV2	ACDQLGDKALADKLI
medium-sized	TRDJ1	TRDV2	ACDTLTGGYRNTDKLI
medium-sized	TRDJ1	TRDV2	ACDAMEGGYALTDKLI
NA	TRDJ3	TRDV2	ACDMSFGITERDTRQMF
large	TRDJ1	TRDV2	ACDQLGDTPRGTDKLI
medium-sized	TRDJ1	TRDV1	ALGELALGDTDKLI
medium-sized	TRDJ1	TRAV29/DV5	AAIGEGTLPLYTDKLI
large	TRDJ1	TRDV2	ACDLLGHTDKLI
large	TRDJ1	TRDV2	ACDTVGDRTDKLI
medium-sized	TRDJ1	TRDV2	ACDALLGDTGYTDKLI
medium-sized	TRDJ1	TRDV2	ACDTLLGDKIGTDKLI
NA	TRDJ1	TRDV2	ACDTVGRRSADKLI
NA	TRDJ1	TRDV2	ACDTVGGYDNLI
large	TRDJ1	TRDV2	ACDTIGGYETLYTDKLI
large	TRDJ1	TRDV2	ACDTIDSGIREYTDKLI
medium-sized	TRDJ3	TRDV2	ACDSLGDKTRQMF
NA	TRDJ1	TRDV2	ACESLGTGGYVTDKLI
NA	TRDJ3	TRDV2	ACDTVDTRSWDTRQMF
few	TRDJ1	TRDV2	ACDTLGVTDKLI
large	TRDJ1	TRDV2	ACDTLGPSTDDKLI
few	TRDJ1	TRDV3	ASLRGIHADKLI